This note documents a single T cell receptor beta chain sequence. Its cognate antigen is unknown. The TCR beta cDNA libraries carried unique molecular identifiers. Researchers reported 400,000 to 550,000 cDNA molecules coming from about 0.98 to 11 million T cells. TCRdb reprocessed the PCR reads via MiXCR and lists one record per CDR3 protein. The sample includes 600,000 to 750,000 distinct CDR3 sequences, approximately 60% of them seen just once. The entry originates in a study of post-analysis software for immune sequencing data. Across the study: Recorded disease courses covered relapsing-remitting, secondary progressive and progressive-relapsing multiple sclerosis. Some patients had no subtype annotation.

The CDR3 consists of 16 residues. Germline CDR1 and CDR2: SNHLY and FYNNEI. Study-wide findings and caveats: The normalized Chao1 diversity of multiple sclerosis patients was significantly lower than that of controls. Analysis by F measure revealed that same-batch samples clustered strongly together. Controls had lower frequencies than patients of roughly five TRBV segments, which included TRBV5-6, TRBV5-1 and TRBV20-1.

The gene calls are TRBV2 and TRBJ2-5, with 10 bases that match TRBD2. The DNA end lines up better with TRBJ2-7; the J call may be wrong. This receptor was identified in a girl aged 2-9 years with multiple sclerosis. The sequencing input was blood. The CDR3 DNA reads as TGTGCCAGCAGTGAAGGGGTGGGACTAGCGACGGACGAGCAGTACTTC. It codes for CASSEGVGLATDEQYF.